The sequence of this TCR beta chain was determined in a study of CD8+ T cells in alopecia areata (dated by TCRdb to the late 2010s). With respect to the entire study: Treated patients were enrolled in an open-label pilot trial of oral tofacitinib, 5 to 10 mg twice daily, for moderate-to-severe alopecia areata. Scalp clonality was compared across normal scalp (n=4), patchy alopecia areata scalp (n=8), and alopecia totalis/universalis scalp (n=8). RNA was extracted with the PAXgene miRNA kit for fixed scalp, the miRNeasy kit for PBMCs, and the RNeasy kit for mouse skin. The SALT score, which quantifies the percentage of affected scalp surface area, was used to measure disease severity in treated patients. Human TCRbeta sequencing covered scalp tissue and sorted CD4+ and CD8+ peripheral blood T cells from patchy and totalis/universalis alopecia areata patients and healthy controls. In both human patients and the C3H/HeJ mouse model, the study applied high-throughput TCRbeta sequencing to look at T cell clonal expansion in alopecia areata. Biopsies were taken from tofacitinib-treated patients at baseline and at 4 and 24 weeks of treatment, and a later scalp biopsy was taken in several of the tofacitinib-treated patients. Amplification of TCRbeta CDR3 regions was done by immunoSEQ multiplex PCR using 35 Vbeta forward primers and 13 Jbeta reverse primers. Tofacitinib was given for 6 to 18 months, followed by 6 months of follow-up off drug to assess delayed response and recurrence. Overall results and qualifications from the work: Unlike mouse skin, which is dominated by gammadelta T cells, normal human skin has resident alphabeta T cells that are also sequenced, and this complicates analysis of the scalp TCR repertoire. During tofacitinib treatment, many expanded lesional clones stuck around in both scalp and blood, and this persistence may partly explain why relapse happens after treatment is stopped. Because the treated cohort was small and had just a single nonresponder, larger studies are needed to establish links between baseline CD8+ expansion and response. Scalp clonality and the number of expanded CD8+ clones among the top 100 scalp clones were significantly decreased by tofacitinib. Compared with normal scalp, lesional scalp had higher clonality and more expanded CD8+ clones, particularly in alopecia totalis/universalis, a pattern that suggests antigenic drive. Compared with mice, TCR sequences shared between patients were less clear, possibly partly because of HLA diversity across the patient population.

Counted from cysteine to phenylalanine, this CDR3 has 14 amino acids. Only the CDR3 region is kept as DNA, spanning 42 bases read in frame from base 1. After removal of 4 bases from V and 6 bases from J, the junction retains 5 bases not matched to a gene. Based on the germline V gene, the CDR1 and CDR2 sequences are SNHLY and FYNNEI. The time point label, read with the paper, signifies: 24 weeks on oral tofacitinib. The sample's treatment or condition label, decoded: oral pan-JAK inhibitor, 5-10 mg twice daily. Lesional scalp punch biopsies and peripheral blood were collected from alopecia areata patients. PBMCs were isolated by density centrifugation and stained for CD3, CD4 and CD8, after which CD4+ and CD8+ T cells were sorted on a FACSAria. In the case of this clone: Its specific antigen is unknown. No clone much larger than this one lies a single base away; base qualities are absent.

Libraries came from the immunoSEQ multiplex PCR assay. To provide template for TCR sequencing, every sample had RNA extracted and reverse transcribed into cDNA. SuperScript III was used for first-strand cDNA synthesis, primed with a 2:1 mix of oligo-dT and random hexamers. A synthetic immune receptor repertoire was used to assess amplification bias, and residual bias was removed computationally. The authors' pipeline ran thus. Raw reads were preprocessed to remove errors, and CDR3 was defined according to IMGT conventions as the region from the conserved cysteine to phenylalanine. Clonality was calculated as 1 minus Shannon entropy normalized by log2 of the number of productive unique TCRs. Whether each scalp clone was CD4 or CD8 was inferred by checking scalp TCRbeta sequences against the CD4 and CD8 repertoires from sorted blood. Sourced from immuneACCESS, this table was stored by TCRdb with only in-frame sequences that have V and J called. A share of the clones is absent; for the studies checked, an unresolved V gene accounts for under half, and the remainder has no known explanation. From that table come the V and J calls and clone size; the DNA was used to work out D and trimming. This sample lists 200,000 or so clones; 55% to 70% were detected once. Roughly 5% of the sample is held by the ten biggest clonotypes.

The sequences come from CD4+ T cells sorted from blood, collected at week 24, from a patient treated with tofacitinib. This receptor was identified in a human donor with alopecia areata. The sequence links TRBV2 to TRBJ2-1, and TRBD2 aligns with 8 junction nucleotides. In nucleotides, the sequence is TGTGCCAGCAGTGGAACGGGACTAGGCAATGAGCAGTTCTTC. Translated, it reads CASSGTGLGNEQFF.